The 23 T cell receptor beta chains below all came from one sample that was sequenced in a study of post-analysis software for immune sequencing data. The study's findings and limits: About 5 TRBV segments (TRBV5-6, TRBV5-1 and TRBV20-1 among them) occurred more frequently in patients than in controls.

Their recognized antigens are unknown. Built from TCR beta cDNA, the libraries had unique molecular identifiers in them. TCRdb reprocessed the PCR reads with MiXCR, giving one entry per CDR3 protein. The sample lists 650,000 to 850,000 distinct CDR3 sequences; approximately 57% were seen once. The sample taken for sequencing was blood. The receptors derive from a girl aged 5-17 years with multiple sclerosis.

J is TRBJ1-5 and V is TRBV20-1; 8 bases are shared with TRBD1. The CDR3 contains 14 residues. Germline V gene data show CDR1 as DFQATT and CDR2 as SNEGSKA (reference sequence). V lost 5 bases, J lost 4 bases, and 7 bases stayed unmatched. The CDR3 reads CSAGTDRENQPQHF. In DNA form, the CDR3 reads TGCAGTGCTGGGACGGACAGGGAGAATCAGCCCCAGCATTTT.

The genes are TRBV21-1 and TRBJ2-1; TRBD1, as called in the table, went unchecked against the DNA. TRBV21-1 is a recognized pseudogene. CDR3 length: 11 residues. CDR3 residues: CASSNGPGWFF. CDR3 coding DNA: TGTGCCAGCAGCAATGGTCCTGGGTGGTTCTTC.

The CDR3 sequence is CASSRGGQGASYGYTF. DNA of the CDR3: TGTGCCAGCAGCCGCGGTGGACAGGGGGCCTCGTATGGCTACACCTTC. The chain uses TRBV6-1 and TRBJ1-2; 11 bases align to TRBD1. The CDR3 has 16 amino acids. Unmatched junction bases numbered 11, after V lost 6 bases and J lost 5 bases. Germline CDR1 is MNHNS and CDR2 is SASEGT.

Concerning this clonotype itself: One end of the junction is discordant with germline, which a read error may explain. The chain recombines TRBV24-1 with TRBJ2-7; 11 bases are a match to TRBD2. This CDR3 spans 15 amino acids. Germline assignment: CDR1 KGHDR and CDR2 SFDVKD. CDR3 bases: TGTGCCGCCAGTGAGGGGTCTAGCGGGAGGAGCGAGCAGTACTTC. Its translation: CAASEGSSGRSEQYF.

As for this clonotype: The limits of the CDR3 on the DNA are not certain, so only TCRdb's listed CDR3 is given. V usage is TRBV5-6 and J usage is TRBJ2-3. Germline lookup yields CDR1 SGHDT and CDR2 YYEEEE. With termini counted, the CDR3 has 19 amino acids. The CDR3: CASSLRGNEQYFGTDTQYF.

This clonotype has only a few counts. The rearrangement links TRBV29-1 to TRBJ2-3; the D gene is possibly TRBD1 (6 bases). The germline V and J ends were trimmed by 7 bases and 2 bases, with 13 bases remaining between them. Germline values: CDR1 SQVTM, CDR2 ANQGSEA. The CDR3 length is 13 residues. The CDR3 nucleotides read TGCAGCGCCAAGGGACACCTCACAGATACGCAGTATTTT. It specifies CSAKGHLTDTQYF.

The chain is built from TRBV20-1 and TRBJ2-4; D unclear. The CDR3 sequence is 15 residues long. V was trimmed by 1 base and J by 0 bases, leaving 10 bases between them. Germline-derived CDR1 and CDR2 are DFQATT and SNEGSKA (reference sequence). Written as DNA, the CDR3 is TGCAGTGCTAGAGGCAGCCTTATAGCCAAAAACATTCAGTACTTC. Translated: CSARGSLIAKNIQYF.

This clonotype occurred a few times. The V gene is TRBV29-1, the J gene TRBJ2-7; D possibly corresponds to TRBD2 (5 bases). Germline V CDR1 and CDR2: SQVTM, ANQGSEA. V lost 0 bases and J lost 0, with 9 bases in between. This CDR3 spans 14 amino acids. The DNA of the CDR3 is TGCAGCGTTGAAGAGGAGCGGTCCTCCTACGAGCAGTACTTC. This translates into CSVEEERSSYEQYF.

A word on this clonotype: The junction differs from germline at one of its ends, possibly a read error. V gene TRBV5-1 combines with J gene TRBJ1-6; 10 nucleotides agree with TRBD1. Per the germline V gene, CDR1 is SGHRS and CDR2 is YFSETQ. The CDR3 consists of 15 residues. This chain's CDR3 is CASSLDRGSDSPLHF. DNA for the CDR3: TGTGCCAGCAGCTTGGACAGGGGGAGTGATTCACCCCTCCACTTT. Variable domain in full (rest from reference TRBV5-1 and TRBJ1-6): KAGVTQTPRYLIKTRGQQVTLSCSPISGHRSVSWYQQTPGQGLQFLFEYFSETQRNKGNFPGRFSGRQFSNSRSEMNVSTLELGDSALYLCASSLDRGSDSPLHFGNGTRLTVT.

The table lists this clonotype with a few counts. The chain combines TRBV6-5 with TRBJ2-7, with D maybe TRBD2 (5 bases). Germline V gene lookup returns CDR1 MNHEY and CDR2 SVGAGI. V was cut by 2 bases and J by 6 bases, with 20 bases left in between. The length of the CDR3 is 16 residues. In nucleotides, the CDR3 is TGTGCCAGCAGTTACAGATCGGGGATTTATTTCACCGAGCAGTACTTC. Protein: CASSYRSGIYFTEQYF.

This clonotype is a singleton in its sample. The V call is TRBV5-1, the J call TRBJ2-1, with 7 bases fitting TRBD2. Germline V gene data show CDR1 as SGHRS and CDR2 as YFSETQ. V lost 3 bases to trimming and J lost 5 bases; unmatched junction nucleotides: 8. The CDR3 spans 15 residues. The CDR3 here is CASSWSGTGHNEQFF. The CDR3, as DNA: TGCGCCAGCAGCTGGAGCGGGACTGGGCACAATGAGCAGTTCTTC.

The chain couples TRBV7-2 to TRBJ2-7; TRBD2 might be the D (6 bases). The DNA end lines up better with TRBJ2-5; the J call may be wrong. The length of the CDR3 is 16 residues. CDR1 and CDR2 from the germline V gene are SGHTA and FQGNSA. The CDR3 DNA is TGTGCCAGCAGCTTAGCCGCCGGAGGGCAGCGAGAGACCCAGTACTTC. This translates into CASSLAAGGQRETQYF.

In this sample, this clonotype turned up a few times. This chain joins TRBV20-1 and TRBJ2-4, with D tentatively TRBD1 or TRBD2 (7 bases each). TRBJ2-5 matches the DNA end more closely, so the J call is doubtful. CDR3 length: 13 residues. Germline lookup yields CDR1 DFQATT and CDR2 SNEGSKA (reference sequence). The CDR3 region is CSAPQGGQETQYF. The CDR3 bases are TGCAGTGCTCCTCAGGGGGGGCAAGAGACCCAGTACTTC.

This clonotype was counted only a few times. V usage is TRBV20-1 and J usage is TRBJ2-3, with TRBD2 identical over 12 bases. The trim removed 3 bases at V and 4 bases at J, leaving 5 bases unmatched. Germline V gene data show CDR1 as DFQATT and CDR2 as SNEGSKA (reference sequence). This CDR3 is 15 amino acids long. DNA for the CDR3: TGCAGTGCTAGGGTACTAGCGGGGGGACCAGATACGCAGTATTTT. It codes for CSARVLAGGPDTQYF.

The chain carries TRBV7-9 and TRBJ2-1, with a tentative D call TRBD2 (6 bases). CDR1 and CDR2 (germline): SEHNR, FQNEAQ (reference sequence). Trimming pared 3 bases from V and 2 bases from J, leaving 14 bases between. This CDR3 spans 16 amino acids. CDR3: CASSFPPGGAYNEQFF. The CDR3 nucleotides are TGTGCCAGCAGCTTCCCCCCAGGCGGGGCCTACAATGAGCAGTTCTTC.

This clonotype has just a few counts. The chain couples TRBV15 to TRBJ1-4; a weak D match, TRBD1 (5 bases). The V and J ends lost 1 base and 0 bases respectively, with 9 bases between them. The V gene's germline CDR1 is LNHNV and CDR2 YYDKDF (reference sequence). The CDR3 covers 16 residues. The CDR3 bases are TGTGCCACCAGCAGAGCACGGGGGACAACTAATGAAAAACTGTTTTTT. This gives the protein CATSRARGTTNEKLFF.

This clonotype was detected only a few times. The V and J genes are TRBV29-1 and TRBJ2-3; no clear D gene. CDR1 is SQVTM and CDR2 is ANQGSEA in the germline V gene. V was shortened by 3 bases and J by 0 bases, with 13 bases between the two germline ends. The CDR3 length is 15 residues. For the CDR3, the DNA is TGCAGCGTTGATATGAGGACCGAAAGCACAGATACGCAGTATTTT. Protein product: CSVDMRTESTDTQYF.

The chain links TRBV2 to TRBJ1-1; no reliable D call. The CDR3 spans 14 residues. Trimming took 4 bases from V and 3 from J, leaving 12 bases between them. Per germline, CDR1 SNHLY and CDR2 FYNNEI. The DNA of the CDR3 is TGTGCCAGCAGTGGCCTCGTCCCTCACACTGAAGCTTTCTTT. Translating it yields CASSGLVPHTEAFF.

This clonotype showed up just a few times. This rearrangement joins TRBV6-5 to TRBJ2-1; the D gene is possibly TRBD2 (6 bases). This CDR3 region has 16 residues. Germline-derived CDR1 and CDR2 are MNHEY and SVGAGI. The V gene lost 6 bases and the J gene lost 4 bases, with 19 bases spanning the gap. CDR3 sequence reads: CASSPFPSSAYNEQFF. CDR3 DNA sequence: TGTGCCAGCAGCCCCTTCCCATCTAGCGCGTACAATGAGCAGTTCTTC.

This chain links TRBV5-1 with TRBJ1-2; no clear D gene. The V end lost 2 bases, the J end lost 4 bases, and 12 bases lay between the germline ends. The CDR3 sequence is 14 residues long. Germline-derived CDR1 and CDR2 are SGHRS and YFSETQ. CDR3 nucleotides: TGCGCCAGCAGCTTTGACCCCGTCGGCTATGGCTACACCTTC. Its translation: CASSFDPVGYGYTF.

The chain is built from TRBV29-1 and TRBJ2-6; TRBD2 might be the D (5 bases). V dropped 4 bases and J dropped 2 bases, with 6 bases sitting between them. Looked up from germline, CDR1 is SQVTM and CDR2 is ANQGSEA. The CDR3 extends over 13 amino acids. The CDR3 loop is CSVGGTGANVLTF. For the CDR3, the DNA is TGCAGCGTTGGAGGGACTGGGGCCAACGTCCTGACTTTC.

The chain uses TRBV6-1 and TRBJ2-1; TRBD2 might be the D (6 bases). Looked up from germline, CDR1 is MNHNS and CDR2 is SASEGT. The CDR3 runs to 15 residues. V lost 5 bases, J lost 3 bases, and 14 bases lay in between. This CDR3 reads CASSPGTGNYNEQFF. The DNA for the CDR3 is TGTGCCAGCAGTCCTGGGACTGGGAACTACAATGAGCAGTTCTTC.

This clonotype has just one count. Germline and junction disagree at one end, which may indicate a read error. The chain combines TRBV5-5 with TRBJ2-6; perhaps TRBD1 as D (5 bases). CDR1 is SGHKS, CDR2 YYEKEE, per germline (reference sequence). The CDR3 covers 17 residues. CDR3 sequence reads: CASSGEPPTSGANVPTF. For the CDR3, the DNA is TGTGCCAGCAGCGGAGAGCCCCCGACCTCTGGGGCCAACGTCCCGACTTTC.